The 22 T cell receptor beta chains in this list originate from one sample, sequenced in a study of regulatory T cells in long-lasting Graves disease. iRepertoire HTBI primers and Arm-PCR of CDR3 regions built TCR beta libraries. TCRdb reanalysed the multiplex PCR reads using MiXCR and keeps one entry per CDR3 protein. Of about 470,000 distinct CDR3 sequences listed, under 15% are singletons. As for time point: newly diagnosed GD, antithyroid drugs for less than 3 months. PBMC-extracted RNA yielded the TCR library. These data were also reused for a study on T cells in Graves' hyperthyroidism and ophthalmopathy.

The input for sequencing was peripheral blood mononuclear cells (PBMCs), taken at new diagnosis, from a patient treated with antithyroid drugs. The receptor source for this set is a woman aged 25 to 39 with Graves disease.

This clonotype has more than one count but fewer than ten. The rearrangement joins TRBV6-1 to TRBJ2-3; 8 bases are shared with TRBD2. With 6 bases clipped from V and 1 base from J, the junction kept 9 bases outside the gene matches. There are 16 residues in the CDR3. CDR1 MNHNS and CDR2 SASEGT come from the germline V gene. DNA for the CDR3: TGTGCCAGCAGCCCTTTCAGACTAGCGCGCACAGATACGCAGTATTTT. The encoded protein is CASSPFRLARTDTQYF.

This clonotype was counted ten times or more. The J gene is TRBJ2-2, the V gene TRBV13; 10 bases are a match to TRBD2. The CDR3 is 17 amino acids. Germline assignment: CDR1 PRHDT and CDR2 FYEKMQ (reference sequence). J lost 1 base, V lost 6 bases, and 8 bases had no gene match. CDR3 amino acids: CASSPPWTSGNTGELFF. As DNA, the CDR3 is TGTGCCAGCAGTCCTCCGTGGACTAGCGGGAACACCGGGGAGCTGTTTTTT.

The chain carries TRBV5-1 and TRBJ1-4, with TRBD1 matching over 9 bases. Per germline, CDR1 SGHRS and CDR2 YFSETQ. V shed 3 bases, J shed 8 bases, and the junction held 5 bases outside the gene matches. The CDR3 runs 14 residues. CDR3 amino acids: CASSSGTGREKLFF. The DNA of the CDR3 is TGCGCCAGCAGCTCCGGGACAGGGCGCGAAAAACTGTTTTTT.

This clonotype was detected ten times or more. V usage is TRBV27 and J usage is TRBJ1-5, with D unresolved. V lost 0 bases and J lost 4, with 7 bases in between. The CDR3 runs 14 residues. Looked up from germline, CDR1 is MNHEY and CDR2 is SMNVEV (reference sequence). This CDR3 is CASSLSYGNQPQHF. The CDR3 DNA follows: TGTGCCAGCAGTTTATCATACGGGAATCAGCCCCAGCATTTT.

This clonotype was found a few times. A junction end diverges from the germline sequence, so it may reflect a read error. The V gene is TRBV6-1, the J gene TRBJ2-2; 10 nucleotides line up with TRBD1. CDR1 and CDR2 from the germline V gene are MNHNS and SASEGT. This CDR3 comprises 15 residues. As DNA, the CDR3 is TGTGCCAGCAGTGGACAGGGGGCGAAAACCGGGGAGCTGTTTTTT. This codes for CASSGQGAKTGELFF.

This clonotype was found a few times. The CDR3 reads CATSVAGELFF. The DNA of the CDR3 is TGTGCCACCAGTGTGGCCGGGGAGCTGTTTTTT. The rearrangement links TRBV24-1 to TRBJ2-2; D remains ambiguous. The CDR3 consists of 11 residues. Trimming took 5 bases from V and 6 from J, leaving 3 bases between them. CDR1 is KGHDR and CDR2 is SFDVKD in the germline V gene.

Ten or more counts support this clonotype. The chain is built from TRBV12-3 or TRBV12-4 and TRBJ1-1; 12 positions match TRBD1. Unmatched junction bases numbered 2, after V lost 1 base and J lost 8 bases. The CDR3 loop spans 14 amino acids. The CDR3 protein is CASSLVGTGGEAFF. CDR3 DNA: TGTGCCAGCAGTTTAGTTGGGACAGGGGGCGAAGCTTTCTTT.

The chain links TRBV10-1 to TRBJ2-1, with 9 bases identical to TRBD1. The CDR3 is made up of 16 amino acids. J was trimmed by 7 bases and V by 2 bases; bases with no gene match: 9. Germline assignment: CDR1 WNHNN and CDR2 SYGVQD (reference sequence). CDR3 residues: CASSETTVDRGNEQFF. As DNA, the CDR3 is TGCGCCAGCAGTGAGACCACAGTAGACAGGGGGAATGAGCAGTTCTTC.

The table lists this clonotype with many counts. The V call is TRBV7-8, the J call TRBJ2-5, with TRBD1 identical over 9 bases. This CDR3 region has 16 residues. After removal of 1 base from V and 5 bases from J, the junction contained 8 bases not matched to a gene. Germline CDR1 is SGHVS and CDR2 is FQNEAQ. The CDR3 sequence: CASSLGATGGGETQYF. The DNA for the CDR3 is TGTGCCAGCAGCTTAGGGGCCACAGGGGGCGGGGAGACCCAGTACTTC.

This clonotype was seen many times. This chain connects TRBV2 to TRBJ2-3; D remains ambiguous. Per the germline V gene, CDR1 is SNHLY and CDR2 is FYNNEI. The CDR3 spans 13 residues. V lost 4 bases and J lost 7, with 12 bases in between. The CDR3 DNA reads TGTGCCAGCAGTGGGCAGAGAGGAAATACGCAGTATTTT. This translates into CASSGQRGNTQYF.

Only a few counts were recorded for this clonotype. The V and J genes are TRBV6-5 and TRBJ2-1, with TRBD2 matching over 10 bases. The CDR3 extends over 15 amino acids. Germline V gene data show CDR1 as MNHEY and CDR2 as SVGAGI. V dropped 2 bases and J dropped 7; count of bases not matched to a gene: 5. CDR3 residues: CASSYVAGGWNEQFF. CDR3 DNA sequence: TGTGCCAGCAGTTACGTAGCGGGAGGATGGAATGAGCAGTTCTTC.

As for this clonotype: A read error is possible here, since a much larger clone lies one base away. V usage is TRBV12-3 or TRBV12-4 and J usage is TRBJ1-5; perhaps TRBD1 as D (5 bases). This CDR3 comprises 15 residues. The CDR3 loop is CARSEEQGSNQPQHF. CDR3 in DNA: TGTGCCCGCAGTGAAGAGCAGGGAAGCAATCAGCCCCAGCATTTT.

J is TRBJ2-7 and V is TRBV10-3; 11 nucleotides line up with TRBD2. The germline V gene has CDR1 ENHRY and CDR2 SYGVKD. The CDR3 has 16 amino acids. The junction had 8 bases not matched to a gene; V was cut back by 3 bases and J by 4 bases. CDR3 amino acids: CAISDFDGTSGYEQYF. CDR3 coding DNA: TGTGCCATCAGTGACTTTGACGGGACTAGCGGTTACGAGCAGTACTTC.

This clonotype was counted ten times or more. The chain carries TRBV3-1 and TRBJ1-1; perhaps TRBD1 as D (5 bases). Deletions cut 7 bases from V and 0 bases from J, with 18 bases between. Germline V gene sequence: CDR1 LGHDT, CDR2 YNNKEL (reference sequence). The CDR3 loop spans 16 amino acids. The CDR3 nucleotides read TGTGCCAGCACCCGACTGCGCACGGACATGAACACTGAAGCTTTCTTT. This translates into CASTRLRTDMNTEAFF.

This clonotype was counted at least ten times. The gene calls are TRBV28 and TRBJ1-5; TRBD1 matches at 7 bases. Germline V gene sequence: CDR1 MDHEN, CDR2 SYDVKM. The CDR3 covers 13 residues. After removal of 6 bases from V and 7 bases from J, the junction contained 6 bases not matched to a gene. CDR3: CASRQTGDQPQHF. The CDR3 DNA follows: TGTGCCAGCAGACAAACAGGGGACCAGCCCCAGCATTTT.

This chain joins TRBV12-3 or TRBV12-4 and TRBJ2-7; a weak D match, TRBD2 (7 bases). The V end was cut by 4 bases, the J end by 2 bases, with 15 bases between. There are 15 residues in the CDR3. CDR3 residues: CASSWGAGDTYEQYF. The CDR3 coding sequence is TGTGCCAGCAGTTGGGGGGCGGGGGACACCTACGAGCAGTACTTC.

This clonotype was found a few times. V usage is TRBV9 and J usage is TRBJ2-2; the D is unclear. The CDR3 runs to 12 residues. V lost 6 bases to trimming and J lost 5 bases, with 8 bases between them. Germline CDR1 reads SGDLS; CDR2 reads YYNGEE. CDR3 sequence (DNA): TGTGCCAGCAAAACAGCGACCGGGGAGCTGTTTTTT. This encodes CASKTATGELFF.

This clonotype has a count of ten or more. This rearrangement joins TRBV2 to TRBJ1-5, with a weak D call TRBD1 (5 bases). In germline, CDR1 is SNHLY, CDR2 FYNNEI. The length of the CDR3 is 14 residues. The V end lost 2 bases, the J end lost 1 base, and 6 bases lay between the germline ends. CDR3 in amino acids: CASSERGSNQPQHF. The CDR3 nucleotides read TGTGCCAGCAGTGAACGGGGGAGCAATCAGCCCCAGCATTTT.

This clonotype was observed a few times. This chain uses TRBV5-1 with TRBJ2-1; TRBD2 agrees at 9 bases. The CDR3 length is 15 residues. Germline V gene sequence: CDR1 SGHRS, CDR2 YFSETQ. J lost 8 bases, V lost 1 base, and 7 bases had no gene match. CDR3 sequence: CASSLRLAGTHEQFF. CDR3 DNA sequence: TGCGCCAGCAGCTTGAGGCTAGCGGGAACCCATGAGCAGTTCTTC.

This clonotype was counted only a few times. This chain uses TRBV30 with TRBJ2-7; TRBD2 aligns across 10 bases. With 8 bases clipped from V and 3 bases from J, the junction kept 7 bases outside the gene matches. Germline V gene sequence: CDR1 GTSNPN, CDR2 SVGIG (reference sequence). The CDR3 consists of 13 residues. The CDR3: CAGLAEARYEQYF. In nucleotides, the CDR3 is TGTGCCGGACTAGCGGAGGCCCGCTACGAGCAGTACTTC. The whole variable domain, remainder taken from reference TRBV30 and TRBJ2-7, is SQTIHQWPATLVQPVGSPLSLECTVEGTSNPNLYWYRQAAGRGLQLLFYSVGIGQISSEVPQNLSASRPQDRQFILSSKKLLLSDSGFYLCAGLAEARYEQYFGPGTRLTVT.

Ten or more counts support this clonotype. The chain couples TRBV13 to TRBJ2-1; perhaps TRBD1 as D (5 bases). Trimming removed 6 bases from V and 8 bases from J, with 11 bases in between. Germline values: CDR1 PRHDT, CDR2 FYEKMQ (reference sequence). The CDR3 contains 12 residues. The CDR3, as DNA: TGTGCCAGCAGTTTCAGGGTCGATGAGCAGTTCTTC. Translation gives CASSFRVDEQFF.

The chain is built from TRBV5-4 and TRBJ2-5; tentative D call: TRBD2 (6 bases). The CDR3 totals 16 residues. Trimming left V 4 bases short and J 0 bases short, with 16 bases between. Germline loops: CDR1 SGHNT, CDR2 YYREEE (reference sequence). DNA for the CDR3: TGTGCCAGCAGCCGTCTGGGGGGTTCGGACCAAGAGACCCAGTACTTC. Translated: CASSRLGGSDQETQYF.